This T cell receptor beta chain was observed in a study of shared clonotypes between healthy human individuals. Study-wide points: Clonotypes shared by all four donors outscored non-shared clonotypes in generation probability. Only blood was sampled, and tissue TCR repertoires likely differ from blood ones.

As concerns this clone: Its antigen is unknown.

Produced via immunoSEQ multiplex PCR; TCRdb's table is partial and in-frame only. Counted here are about 2,500,000 clones, around 94% occurring once; the ten biggest clones make up roughly 0.14%. The TCR was taken from a man aged 18 to 29 in good health. Sequenced sample: naive CD4+ T cells sorted from blood. Subset described: CD45RA+ positively selected.

The CDR3 reads CASSIRGNYGYTF. Here the CDR3 DNA reads TGTGCCAGCAGTATTCGGGGTAACTATGGCTACACCTTC. This sequence joins TRBV27 and TRBJ1-2; D not resolved. CDR3 length equals 13 residues. Per the germline V gene, CDR1 is MNHEY and CDR2 is SMNVEV (reference sequence). Trimming removed 5 bases from V and 1 base from J, with 8 bases in between.